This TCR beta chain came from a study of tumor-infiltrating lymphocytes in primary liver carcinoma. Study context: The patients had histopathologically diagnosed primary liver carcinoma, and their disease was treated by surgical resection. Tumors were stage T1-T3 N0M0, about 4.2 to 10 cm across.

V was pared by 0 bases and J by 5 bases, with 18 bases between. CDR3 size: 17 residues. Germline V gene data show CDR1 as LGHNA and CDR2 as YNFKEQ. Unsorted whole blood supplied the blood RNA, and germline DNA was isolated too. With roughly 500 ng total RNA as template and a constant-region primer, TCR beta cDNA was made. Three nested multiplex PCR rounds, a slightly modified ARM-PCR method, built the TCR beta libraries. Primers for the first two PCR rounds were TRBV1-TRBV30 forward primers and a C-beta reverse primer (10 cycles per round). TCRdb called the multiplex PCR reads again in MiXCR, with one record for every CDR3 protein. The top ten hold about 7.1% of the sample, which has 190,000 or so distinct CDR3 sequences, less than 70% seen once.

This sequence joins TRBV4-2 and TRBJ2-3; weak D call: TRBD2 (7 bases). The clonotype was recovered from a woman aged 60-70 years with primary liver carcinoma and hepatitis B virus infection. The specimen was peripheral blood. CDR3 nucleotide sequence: TGTGCCAGCAGCCAAGAAGGAGGGAGGGCCAGGGGAGATACGCAGTATTTT. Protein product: CASSQEGGRARGDTQYF.